This T cell receptor beta chain was captured by sequencing in a study of T cells in Graves' hyperthyroidism and ophthalmopathy. There were TCR beta CDR3 regions amplified from RNA transcripts. Carried out on the TCR CDR3, a first-round RT-PCR used the HTBI primer set. From the multiplex PCR reads, TCRdb called clonotypes with MiXCR, one entry per CDR3 protein. This sample yields a few hundred thousand distinct CDR3 sequences, of which 15% are seen a single time; approximately 32% belongs to the top ten. Among the patients, aged 18 to 65, hyperthyroidism was newly diagnosed and had lasted under 2 months. Study outcomes and limitations: A model built on 13 V-J features separated ophthalmopathy from stable hyperthyroidism. Researchers found most expanded thyroid clonotypes above 0.001 in blood as well. Ophthalmopathy prediction by the model preceded onset by a median approximately 6.9 months.

This clonotype was counted at least ten times. Its specificity is not known. Trimming stripped 6 bases from V and 0 bases from J, with 12 bases between. The CDR3 runs to 14 residues. CDR1 is MNHNS, CDR2 SASEGT, per germline. This chain uses TRBV6-1 with TRBJ2-7, with D possibly matching TRBD2 (6 bases). The clonotype was recovered from a woman aged 30 to 39 with Graves' hyperthyroidism. Sequenced input: blood. DNA for the CDR3: TGTGCCAGCAGCCCGGGACTGCTCTCCTACGAGCAGTACTTC. It yields the protein CASSPGLLSYEQYF.